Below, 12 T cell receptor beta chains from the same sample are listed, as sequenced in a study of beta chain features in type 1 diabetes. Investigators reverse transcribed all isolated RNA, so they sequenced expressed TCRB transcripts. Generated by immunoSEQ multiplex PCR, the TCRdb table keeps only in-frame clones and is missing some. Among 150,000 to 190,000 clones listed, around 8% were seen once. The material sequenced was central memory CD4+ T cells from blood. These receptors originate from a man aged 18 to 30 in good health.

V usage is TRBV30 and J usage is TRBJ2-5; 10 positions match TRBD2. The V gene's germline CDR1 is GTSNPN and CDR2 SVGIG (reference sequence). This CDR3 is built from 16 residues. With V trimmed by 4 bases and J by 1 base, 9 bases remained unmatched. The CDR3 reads CAWKRLAGSLQETQYF. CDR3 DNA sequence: TGTGCCTGGAAACGACTAGCGGGTAGCCTCCAAGAGACCCAGTACTTC.

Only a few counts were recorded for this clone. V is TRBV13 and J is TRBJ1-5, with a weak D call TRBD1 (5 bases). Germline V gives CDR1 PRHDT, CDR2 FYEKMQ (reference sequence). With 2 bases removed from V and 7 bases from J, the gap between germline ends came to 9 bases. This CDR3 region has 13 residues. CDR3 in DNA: TGTGCCAGCAGCTTACAGGGCAGCCAGCCCCAGCATTTT. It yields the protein CASSLQGSQPQHF.

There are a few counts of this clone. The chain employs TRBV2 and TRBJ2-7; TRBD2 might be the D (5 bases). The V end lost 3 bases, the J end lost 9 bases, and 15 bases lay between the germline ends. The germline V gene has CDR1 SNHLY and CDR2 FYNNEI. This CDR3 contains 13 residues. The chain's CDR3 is CASSEGHRGLQYF. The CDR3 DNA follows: TGTGCCAGCAGTGAGGGCCACAGAGGGTTGCAGTACTTC.

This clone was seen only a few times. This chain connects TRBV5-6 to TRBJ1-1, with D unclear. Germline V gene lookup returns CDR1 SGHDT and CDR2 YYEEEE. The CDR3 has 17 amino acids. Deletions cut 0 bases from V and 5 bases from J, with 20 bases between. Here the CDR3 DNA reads TGTGCCAGCAGCTTGGTTGGCGTTCAGGTCCTCTCGACTGAAGCTTTCTTT. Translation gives CASSLVGVQVLSTEAFF.

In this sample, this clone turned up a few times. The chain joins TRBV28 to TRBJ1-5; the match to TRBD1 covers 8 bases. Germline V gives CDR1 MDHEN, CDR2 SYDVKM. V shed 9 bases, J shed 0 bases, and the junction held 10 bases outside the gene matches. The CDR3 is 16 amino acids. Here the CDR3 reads CARQGDRYGSNQPQHF. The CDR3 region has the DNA TGTGCCAGACAGGGGGATCGGTATGGTAGCAATCAGCCCCAGCATTTT.

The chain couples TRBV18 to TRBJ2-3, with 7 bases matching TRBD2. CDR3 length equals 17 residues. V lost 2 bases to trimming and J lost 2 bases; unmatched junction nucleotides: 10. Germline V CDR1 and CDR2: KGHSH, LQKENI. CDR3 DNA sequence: TGTGCCAGCTCACCAATCATAGCGGGCGGGAACACAGATACGCAGTATTTT. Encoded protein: CASSPIIAGGNTDTQYF.

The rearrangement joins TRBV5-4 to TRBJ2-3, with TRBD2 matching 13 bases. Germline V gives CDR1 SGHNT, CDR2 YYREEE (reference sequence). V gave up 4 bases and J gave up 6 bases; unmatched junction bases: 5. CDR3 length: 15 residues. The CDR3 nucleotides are TGTGCCAGCAGCACAACTAGCGGGAGGGCGGATACGCAGTATTTT. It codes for CASSTTSGRADTQYF.

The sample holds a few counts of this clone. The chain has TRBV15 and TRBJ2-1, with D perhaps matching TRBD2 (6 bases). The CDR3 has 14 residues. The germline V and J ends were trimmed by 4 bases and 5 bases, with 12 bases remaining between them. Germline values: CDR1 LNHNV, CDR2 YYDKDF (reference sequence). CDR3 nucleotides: TGTGCCACCAGCATTAGCGGAAGCCACAATGAGCAGTTCTTC. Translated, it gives CATSISGSHNEQFF.

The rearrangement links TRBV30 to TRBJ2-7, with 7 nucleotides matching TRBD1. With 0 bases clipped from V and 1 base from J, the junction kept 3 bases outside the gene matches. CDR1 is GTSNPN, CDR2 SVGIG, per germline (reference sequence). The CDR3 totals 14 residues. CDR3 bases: TGTGCCTGGAGTGTGGACAGGCTATCCTACGAGCAGTACTTC. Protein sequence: CAWSVDRLSYEQYF.

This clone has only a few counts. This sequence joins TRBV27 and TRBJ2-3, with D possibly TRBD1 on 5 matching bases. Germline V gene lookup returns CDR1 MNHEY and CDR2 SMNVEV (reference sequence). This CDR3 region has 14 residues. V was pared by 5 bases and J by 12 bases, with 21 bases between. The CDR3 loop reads CASSQTRTGTAQYF. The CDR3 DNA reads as TGTGCCAGCAGTCAGACCCGAACAGGCACGGCCCAGTATTTT.

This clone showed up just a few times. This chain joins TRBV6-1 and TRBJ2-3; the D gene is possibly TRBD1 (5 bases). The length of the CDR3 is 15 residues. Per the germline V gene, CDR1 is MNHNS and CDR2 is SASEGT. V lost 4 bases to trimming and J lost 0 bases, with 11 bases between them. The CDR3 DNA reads TGTGCCAGCAGTGCTCAGGGTTCTAGCACAGATACGCAGTATTTT. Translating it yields CASSAQGSSTDTQYF.

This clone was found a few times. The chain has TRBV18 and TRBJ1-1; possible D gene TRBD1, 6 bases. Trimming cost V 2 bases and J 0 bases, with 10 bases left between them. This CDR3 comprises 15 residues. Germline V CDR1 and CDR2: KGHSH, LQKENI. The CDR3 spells CASSPSQGLNTEAFF. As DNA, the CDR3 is TGTGCCAGCTCACCAAGTCAGGGGCTGAACACTGAAGCTTTCTTT.